Shown below are 17 T cell receptor beta chains from a single sample sequenced in a study of neurological immune-mediated disorders. In TCRdb, the 5' RACE reads were re-called with MiXCR into one record per CDR3 protein. The sample has tens of thousands of distinct CDR3 sequences, about 2.5% seen once; the top ten hold less than 3.5%. The sequenced sample consisted of PBMCs. The origin of the receptors is a man aged 50 to 60 with multiple sclerosis.

This clonotype was counted ten times or more. CDR3: CASSQLGWDTEAFF. The CDR3 nucleotides read TGCGCCAGCAGCCAGTTGGGGTGGGACACTGAAGCTTTCTTT. This chain uses TRBV4-3 with TRBJ1-1; D ambiguous. V gave up 3 bases and J gave up 3 bases, with 11 bases separating them. CDR3 size: 14 residues. Germline CDR1 LGHNA, CDR2 YSLEER.

This clonotype was counted many times. The chain recombines TRBV3-1 with TRBJ2-5; 10 nucleotides agree with TRBD2. The CDR3 is made up of 15 amino acids. The V segment lost 2 bases and the J segment 3 bases; nucleotides outside the gene matches: 3. Per germline, CDR1 LGHDT and CDR2 YNNKEL (reference sequence). CDR3 loop: CASSQKRGGKETQYF. In DNA, the CDR3 is TGTGCCAGCAGCCAAAAGCGGGGGGGCAAAGAGACCCAGTACTTC.

This clonotype was recorded many times. The chain recombines TRBV6-5 with TRBJ2-2; D perhaps matches TRBD1 (5 bases). CDR1 MNHEY and CDR2 SVGAGI come from the germline V gene. V lost 6 bases and J 1 base, leaving 12 bases between the germline ends. This CDR3 has 15 residues. DNA of the CDR3: TGTGCCAGCAGCAGGGCCCTGAGGAACACCGGGGAGCTGTTTTTT. Its protein product is CASSRALRNTGELFF.

This chain links TRBV6-2 or TRBV6-3 with TRBJ2-3, with 8 positions matching TRBD2. Germline assignment: CDR1 MNHEY and CDR2 SVGEGT. There are 15 residues in the CDR3. After removal of 6 bases from V and 2 bases from J, the junction contained 7 bases not matched to a gene. The CDR3 sequence: CASRRLASDTDTQYF. The CDR3 nucleotides are TGTGCCAGCAGGAGACTAGCGTCAGACACAGATACGCAGTATTTT.

This clonotype was detected ten times or more. The chain has TRBV5-1 and TRBJ1-2; D call uncertain. Germline-derived CDR1 and CDR2 are SGHRS and YFSETQ. CDR3 length equals 14 residues. The V end lost 5 bases, the J end lost 0 bases, and 11 bases lay between the germline ends. The CDR3 protein is CASRLATANYGYTF. CDR3 coding DNA: TGCGCCAGCAGACTCGCGACTGCTAACTATGGCTACACCTTC.

This clonotype turned up a few times. The CDR3 sequence is CASSGGTGGSYEQYF. The DNA of the CDR3 is TGTGCCAGCAGTGGAGGGACAGGGGGCTCCTACGAGCAGTACTTC. This chain connects TRBV6-1 to TRBJ2-7; 11 nucleotides align to TRBD1. The CDR3 length is 15 residues. V lost 4 bases, J lost 0 bases, and 2 bases stayed unmatched. CDR1 and CDR2 from the germline V gene are MNHNS and SASEGT.

This clonotype was found many times. The CDR3 DNA follows: TGTGCCATCAGGGATGGACAGGGGAGATACGAGCAGTACTTC. Translated, it gives CAIRDGQGRYEQYF. V and J are TRBV10-3 and TRBJ2-7; 9 nucleotides match TRBD1. This CDR3 contains 14 residues. V lost 6 bases to trimming and J lost 4 bases; unmatched junction nucleotides: 7. Germline lookup yields CDR1 ENHRY and CDR2 SYGVKD.

This clonotype came up a few times. This chain connects TRBV20-1 to TRBJ2-7; possibly TRBD1 for D (6 bases). The CDR3 runs to 10 residues. V lost 5 bases, J lost 6 bases, and 8 bases lay in between. Germline CDR1 reads DFQATT; CDR2 reads SNEGSKA (reference sequence). CDR3 bases: TGCAGTGCTCCAGGGGTCGAGCAGTACTTC. It codes for CSAPGVEQYF.

In this sample, this clonotype turned up many times. The V call is TRBV12-3 or TRBV12-4, the J call TRBJ1-1; no reliable D call. The CDR3 has 14 amino acids. Between the trimmed V and J ends, which lost 2 bases and 3 bases, there was a span of 10 bases. The CDR3 DNA sequence: TGTGCCAGCAGTTTACAAAGGCAGTACACTGAAGCTTTCTTT. Protein product: CASSLQRQYTEAFF.

This clonotype has ten or more counts. The chain links TRBV9 to TRBJ1-2, with a tentative D call TRBD1 (6 bases). The V and J ends lost 2 bases and 8 bases respectively, with 13 bases between them. The CDR3 totals 13 residues. Germline-derived CDR1 and CDR2 are SGDLS and YYNGEE. The CDR3 spells CASSVLDRLGYTF. The CDR3 DNA reads TGTGCCAGCAGCGTTTTAGACAGGCTCGGCTACACCTTC.

The table lists this clonotype with many counts. The CDR3 sequence is CASSFTGYETQYF. DNA of the CDR3: TGTGCCAGCAGTTTTACTGGGTATGAGACCCAGTACTTC. The rearrangement links TRBV12-3 or TRBV12-4 to TRBJ2-5; D is uncertain. The CDR3 spans 13 residues. V gave up 3 bases and J gave up 5 bases, with 10 bases separating them.

This clonotype was recorded many times. The chain recombines TRBV19 with TRBJ2-7; perhaps TRBD2 as D (5 bases). V dropped 2 bases and J dropped 2 bases, with 7 bases sitting between them. CDR3 length equals 13 residues. CDR1 LNHDA and CDR2 SQIVND come from the germline V gene (reference sequence). CDR3 region: CASSITGTYEQYF. CDR3 sequence (DNA): TGTGCCAGTAGTATAACGGGGACCTACGAGCAGTACTTC.

This clonotype came up many times. V is TRBV10-3 and J is TRBJ1-3; 9 bases fit TRBD1. Trimming cost V 6 bases and J 6 bases; bases outside gene matches: 3. The CDR3 covers 13 residues. The germline V gene has CDR1 ENHRY and CDR2 SYGVKD. The CDR3 coding sequence is TGTGCCATCAGCAGACAGGGGGAAAACACCATATATTTT. This sequence encodes CAISRQGENTIYF.

This clonotype was observed many times. V usage is TRBV18 and J usage is TRBJ2-1; 13 positions agree with TRBD2. The CDR3 has 19 residues. From germline, CDR1 is KGHSH and CDR2 LQKENI. V trimming: 4 bases; J trimming: 4 bases; junction bases outside the gene matches: 13. In nucleotides, the CDR3 is TGTGCCAGCTCACGACGGACTAGCGGGGGCACCCTAAAGTACAATGAGCAGTTCTTC. It yields the protein CASSRRTSGGTLKYNEQFF.

This clonotype was found many times. The chain employs TRBV20-1 and TRBJ2-1; D is uncertain. The CDR3 is made up of 10 amino acids. V gave up 5 bases and J gave up 6 bases, with 5 bases separating them. Germline CDR1 reads DFQATT; CDR2 reads SNEGSKA (reference sequence). The CDR3 coding sequence is TGCAGTGCTGCCCGCAATGAGCAGTTCTTC. Amino acid sequence: CSAARNEQFF.

This clonotype was detected ten times or more. The gene calls are TRBV15 and TRBJ2-3, with D unresolved. This CDR3 contains 14 residues. In germline, CDR1 is LNHNV, CDR2 YYDKDF (reference sequence). Trimming shortened V by 0 bases and J by 4 bases, and 8 bases separated the two germline ends. The CDR3 bases are TGTGCCACCAGCAGAGATAGAGCAGCAGATACGCAGTATTTT. Amino acid sequence: CATSRDRAADTQYF.

This clonotype occurred many times. The chain links TRBV20-1 to TRBJ2-1, with D possibly TRBD2 on 6 matching bases. Per the germline V gene, CDR1 is DFQATT and CDR2 is SNEGSKA (reference sequence). Trimming removed 4 bases at V and 4 bases at J, with 17 bases between. This CDR3 is built from 15 residues. This chain's CDR3 is CSATLRGGFYNEQFF. The DNA for the CDR3 is TGCAGTGCTACCCTACGGGGAGGTTTTTACAATGAGCAGTTCTTC.